This TCR beta chain was recovered during a study of T-cell reconstitution after alpha-beta-depleted transplantation in children (dated by TCRdb to the mid-2010s). For the wider study: Using TCR repertoire profiling, the study quantitatively followed how T-cell immune reconstitution unfolded in children after TCRalphabeta/CD19-depleted allogeneic hematopoietic cell transplantation.

The library was made by PCR. The sequencer was an Illumina HiSeq 2500. Molecular barcoding was employed in the preparation of TCR libraries, with unique molecular identifiers being used to normalize TCRbeta repertoire quantification. The public reads were quality trimmed at Q25 with fastp and then assembled into clones with MiXCR by TCRdb, keeping productive beta chains. Every distinct CDR3 protein forms one entry, paired with its most common genes and DNA. The sample table shows roughly 500,000 distinct CDR3 sequences, and 32% are seen once. Roughly 2.5% of the sample rests with the top ten. Trimming removed 2 bases from V and 3 bases from J, leaving 8 bases between the germline ends. The germline V gene provides CDR1 MGHRA and CDR2 YSYEKL. The CDR3 sequence holds 14 residues, the cysteine and phenylalanine included. The read is trimmed to its CDR3 DNA, 42 bases read in frame from base 1. Of note for this clonotype: The clone's antigen remains unknown. No base quality values were provided; no much bigger clone lies one nucleotide off.

The chain is made from TRBV4-1 and TRBJ1-5; no D gene is confidently identified. This receptor was identified in a human donor who donated a stem cell graft to a child with aplastic anemia. The sequencing used PBMCs from the stem cell graft donor, collected from the stem cell graft. The CDR3 region reads CASSQPTLNQPQHF. The base sequence is TGCGCCAGCAGCCAACCGACTCTCAATCAGCCCCAGCATTTT.